Sequencing of this T cell receptor beta chain was carried out in a study of blood T cell repertoires in COVID-19. On the study more broadly: Italy, Spain and the United States were the sources of the convalescent and acute COVID-19 samples. The analysed material was cDNA or gDNA that came from T cells, B-cell-depleted T cells, or PBMCs.

This CDR3 comprises 14 residues. V was cut by 4 bases and J by 4 bases, with 11 bases left in between. Germline V gene data show CDR1 as SGHVS and CDR2 as FNYEAQ. The protocol was immunoSEQ multiplex PCR, while the TCRdb copy is restricted to in-frame clones and leaves out a portion. The data hold around 100,000 clones, with approximately 84% observed a single time. Only a few counts were recorded for this clone. Sequencing was carried out using peripheral blood. The TCR sequence derives from a man in his forties with active or convalescent COVID-19. This chain links TRBV7-6 with TRBJ2-1, with a weak D call TRBD1 (5 bases). The CDR3 loop is CASSSNSGYNEQFF. CDR3 DNA sequence: TGTGCCAGCAGCTCCAATTCAGGGTACAATGAGCAGTTCTTC.